This paragraph covers one T cell receptor (beta chain) sequence. This clonotype was seen only a few times. The antigen it recognizes is unknown. Base qualities are missing; no much larger clone stands one base away. This sample stems from a study of human T cells and chemical hapten exposure (dated by TCRdb to the early 2020s). For the study in its entirety: For sensitization, 2% DPC in acetone was applied to a 2 cm by 2 cm area of upper inner arm skin. Throughout the roughly 25-week study period, patients were also given weekly therapeutic DPC doses on the scalp. Patch tests used Finn chambers with 0.01% DPC on the upper back, scored after 6 days by International Contact Dermatitis Research Group standards. The mostly female patient cohort included alopecia areata with under or over 50% scalp involvement, alopecia totalis and alopecia universalis. The libraries were sequenced as a pool, and the TCR yield per sample differed mostly because of small variations in library volumes within the pool. The study tracked peripheral blood TCR repertoire changes in vivo during primary and secondary sensitization to the hapten diphenylcyclopropenone (DPC) in alopecia patients. Blood samples were taken from patients before sensitization (week 0) and then at 2, 6 and about 24 weeks after DPC sensitization. For TCR sequencing, blood came from over 25 alopecia patients at anywhere from one to four time points (pre-sensitization, 2, 6 and 24 weeks). From each blood RNA sample, both TCR alpha and TCR beta chains were sequenced.

Points the paper makes about the study in general: Repeated subsampling changed both the strength of the expansion versus patch-test correlation and the threshold at which that correlation became significant. All patients had alopecia, a presumed autoimmune disease, so their immune response might differ from that of healthy individuals. The number of PT1 expanded TCRs positively correlated with patch test score, significant at thresholds 8, 16 and 32 but not 4. Expanded TCRs formed significantly more large CDR3 similarity clusters than pre-sensitization or healthy control sets, consistent with antigen-driven responses. The number of TCRs above 1 in 1000 frequency did not change with DPC sensitization; there was no evidence of global repertoire structure alterations.

The time point label for this specimen denotes: patch test 1, 2 weeks after DPC sensitization. The treatment or condition label of this sample denotes: therapeutic diphenylcyclopropenone sensitization with weekly scalp DPC. Total RNA was isolated from unfractionated whole blood collected in Tempus Blood RNA tubes. At each patch-test visit, blood was drawn before the patch test was applied. Patients were considered eligible if aged 18 to 70, diagnosed with alopecia and deemed suitable for DPC therapy, and patients were excluded if pregnant. Library preparation used RACE. The sequencing machine was a NextSeq 500. During library preparation, unique molecular identifiers were attached to individual cDNA molecules so that TCRs could be counted quantitatively and reproducibly. In the source study's methods: A median of approximately 96,000 TCRs per sample was observed, with a range of 23,224 to 690,600. The Decombinator software suite was used to annotate V, J and CDR3 in the TCR reads. For the PS versus PT1 abundance plots, all samples were subsampled to the same number of TCRs (28,000). TCRs were defined as expanded if absent before sensitization and observed at least eight times at the 2-week time point. TCRdb reanalyzed the raw reads on its own, using fastp at Q25 for trimming and MiXCR for clone calling, and kept in-frame beta chains. Entries that share a CDR3 protein sequence are merged under the most common genes and DNA. Clone size and V and J calls follow TCRdb, not the original study. This sample lists some 43,000 distinct CDR3 sequences; 4% were detected once. The top ten constitute around 28% of the sample.

Sample: whole blood, taken in connection with sensitization to the hapten diphenylcyclopropenone (DPC). This clonotype was obtained from a man aged 45-65 years with alopecia areata. Some clones in this sample may be carry-over from other donors' samples.

The CDR3 has the sequence CASSRVQDITQYF. The base sequence is TGTGCCAGCAGCCGCGTACAGGATATTACGCAGTATTTT. This sequence uses TRBV28 and TRBJ2-3; the D segment could be TRBD1, given 5 matching bases. V drops 6 bases and J drops 8 bases, leaving 15 bases in between. The CDR3, cysteine through phenylalanine, is 13 amino acids long. Just CDR3 DNA is preserved here, 39 bases in frame from base 1. The germline V gene specifies MDHEN as CDR1 and SYDVKM as CDR2.